The clone carrying this T cell receptor beta chain was observed many times. The data were obtained in a study of low-dose radiotherapy and immunotherapy resistance in tumors. On the study more broadly: Per fraction, Cohort 1 was given 0.5 Gy every 2 weeks, for a total of 6.5 Gy. On cycle 1 day 1, patients started four cycles of oral aspirin 300 mg daily.

Primers targeting TRAV and TRBV primed first-strand cDNA, covering alpha and beta chains. TCR amplification used about 18 PCR cycles, a constant-region primer and a V-primer adapter. TCRdb redid the calling of the reads with MiXCR, one entry per CDR3 protein. The table has about 84,000 distinct CDR3 sequences, roughly 17% seen once; the top ten hold over 1.2%. V lost 3 bases and J lost 3, with 13 bases in between. The CDR3 runs 15 residues. From germline, CDR1 is SNHLY and CDR2 FYNNEI. Time point meaning: after trial treatment. Treatment of the sample: LDRT plus nivolumab, ipilimumab, low-dose cyclophosphamide and aspirin (RACIN trial). Every donor's regimen consisted of nivolumab, ipilimumab, aspirin, low-dose cyclophosphamide and low-dose radiotherapy. Eligibility required advanced solid tumors lacking tumor-infiltrating lymphocytes.

The TCR comes from a male donor with prostate cancer. Sequencing used PBMCs, obtained after low-dose radiotherapy plus immunotherapy. This chain connects TRBV2 to TRBJ2-3; maybe TRBD1 (5 bases). Here the CDR3 DNA reads TGTGCCAGCAGTGACTCCATCAGGGCAACAGATACGCAGTATTTT. This encodes CASSDSIRATDTQYF.